These 12 T cell receptor beta chains share one sample of origin, sequenced in a study of blood T cells in healthy people across ages (dated by TCRdb to about 2015). Library generation was performed with 5' RACE. Sequencing instrument: Illumina HiSeq 2500. The second PCR ran for about 6 to 12 cycles and used a J-beta primer mix along with a sample-barcoded 5' primer. TCRdb handled the public reads itself, with Q25 trimming in fastp and clone calling in MiXCR, and kept productive beta chains. Every CDR3 protein is listed once, alongside the most common genes and DNA of its rows. This sample gives roughly 650,000 distinct CDR3 sequences in total; roughly 32% of them show up just once. Roughly 15% of the sample lies in the top ten. What was sequenced was blood. Source of these receptors: a woman older than 75 in good health. Donor details come from another sample of the same person, matched by shared clones.

This clonotype appeared many times. This chain links TRBV30 with TRBJ1-2; D call uncertain. The CDR3 consists of 12 residues. The V end was cut by 0 bases, the J end by 8 bases, with 10 bases between. Germline CDR1 is GTSNPN and CDR2 is SVGIG (reference sequence). The CDR3 loop is CAWSVSAGGYTF. The CDR3 DNA sequence: TGTGCCTGGAGTGTCAGTGCTGGCGGCTACACCTTC.

At least ten counts were recorded for this clonotype. The CDR3 DNA reads as TGCAGTGCTCACCTAGGACTAGCGGCCACAGATACGCAGTATTTT. Translated: CSAHLGLAATDTQYF. The chain joins TRBV20-1 to TRBJ2-3; 10 positions agree with TRBD2. The CDR3 covers 15 residues. V trimming: 5 bases; J trimming: 2 bases; junction bases outside the gene matches: 7. Looked up from germline, CDR1 is DFQATT and CDR2 is SNEGSKA (reference sequence).

This chain uses TRBV7-2 with TRBJ2-1, with 8 bases fitting TRBD2. This CDR3 contains 13 residues. The germline gives CDR1 SGHTA, CDR2 FQGNSA. Trimming took 7 bases from V and 7 from J; bases not matched to a gene: 6. The CDR3 protein is CASTQGLGNEQFF. The DNA of the CDR3 is TGTGCCAGCACCCAGGGACTAGGGAATGAGCAGTTCTTC.

This clonotype came up a few times. The rearrangement uses TRBV20-1 and TRBJ2-5, with 10 bases fitting TRBD2. This CDR3 has 15 amino acids. Trimming cost V 3 bases and J 1 base; bases outside gene matches: 5. Germline CDR1 reads DFQATT; CDR2 reads SNEGSKA (reference sequence). The CDR3 region has the DNA TGCAGTGCTAGCCAGACTAGCGGGTCCCAAGAGACCCAGTACTTC. Translated: CSASQTSGSQETQYF.

This clonotype has a handful of counts. A much larger clonotype is one base distant, so this may be a read error. V and J are TRBV7-9 and TRBJ1-2; 8 bases match TRBD1. Looked up from germline, CDR1 is SEHNR and CDR2 is FQNEAQ (reference sequence). The CDR3 sequence is 15 residues long. The DNA of the CDR3 is TGTGCCAGCAGGGCAGGGGGCGCGACTTCCCATGGCTACGCCTTC. This translates into CASRAGGATSHGYAF.

This clonotype was counted a few times. The chain recombines TRBV2 with TRBJ2-7; 9 nucleotides align to TRBD2. Germline V gives CDR1 SNHLY, CDR2 FYNNEI. The CDR3 extends over 18 amino acids. V lost 3 bases to trimming and J lost 3 bases; unmatched junction nucleotides: 15. The CDR3: CASSDDIQRGARNYEQYF. As DNA, the CDR3 is TGTGCCAGCAGTGATGACATCCAGCGGGGGGCTCGAAACTACGAGCAGTACTTC.

This clonotype was observed many times. The genes are TRBV6-2 or TRBV6-3 and TRBJ2-7; D may correspond to TRBD1 or TRBD2 (6 bases each). The germline V and J ends were trimmed by 8 bases and 4 bases, with 18 bases remaining between them. Germline loops: CDR1 MNHEY, CDR2 SVGEGT. There are 14 residues in the CDR3. The CDR3 sequence: CASRLRDTFYEQYF. In nucleotides, the CDR3 is TGTGCCAGCCGATTGCGGGACACATTTTACGAGCAGTACTTC.

J is TRBJ2-2 and V is TRBV10-3, with 7 nucleotides matching TRBD1. V was pared by 4 bases and J by 0 bases, with 2 bases of the junction left unmatched. From germline, CDR1 is ENHRY and CDR2 SYGVKD. CDR3 length equals 15 residues. The CDR3 reads CAISVGTANTGELFF. The CDR3 coding sequence is TGTGCCATCAGTGTGGGGACAGCGAACACCGGGGAGCTGTTTTTT.

This clonotype was seen only once. The germline gene is not matched at one end of the junction; a read error may be the cause. The DNA for the CDR3 is TGTGTCAGCAGCTACCGACTAGCGGGGGGTGCCCGCTACGAGCAGTACTTC. It yields the protein CVSSYRLAGGARYEQYF. This chain uses TRBV5-6 with TRBJ2-7; 13 nucleotides line up with TRBD2. The germline CDR1 and CDR2 sequences are SGHDT and YYEEEE. The CDR3 is 17 amino acids.

This clonotype was found many times. This chain connects TRBV6-5 to TRBJ2-5; no reliable D call. The CDR3 spans 14 residues. Per the germline V gene, CDR1 is MNHEY and CDR2 is SVGAGI. V was clipped by 8 bases and J by 2 bases, with 15 bases between them. The CDR3 bases are TGTGCCAGCTCAAGTGGGTCAAGGCAAGAGACCCAGTACTTC. It translates to CASSSGSRQETQYF.

A note on this clonotype: Since a much larger clone is just one base distant, this may be a read error. The rearrangement uses TRBV10-3 and TRBJ2-3; 9 bases fit TRBD1. The CDR3 contains 15 residues. Germline assignment: CDR1 ENHRY and CDR2 SYGVKD. Unmatched junction bases numbered 17, after V lost 5 bases and J lost 14 bases. This CDR3 is CAISTGQGKTGELYF. The CDR3 nucleotides are TGTGCCATCAGTACCGGACAGGGGAAGACCGGGGAGCTGTATTTT.

Worth noting for this clonotype: A read error is possible here, since a much larger clone lies one base away. V and J are TRBV5-1 and TRBJ2-7; TRBD1 matches at 9 bases. CDR3 length: 14 amino acids. Germline CDR1 SGHRS, CDR2 YFSETQ. This CDR3 reads CTSSQTGGTYEQYF. CDR3 nucleotide sequence: TGCACCAGCAGCCAGACAGGGGGGACCTACGAGCAGTACTTC.